A selection of T cell receptor beta chains follows, all from one sample in a study of molecular identifiers for immune sequencing clone quantification. TCRdb redid the calling of the PCR reads with MiXCR, one entry per CDR3 protein. The repertoire holds 97,000 or so distinct CDR3 sequences, with roughly a quarter as singletons. Input material: naive CD8+ T cells from blood, with Jurkat cell RNA spiked in. Source of these receptors: a human donor in good health. Some libraries in this study had Jurkat cell RNA spiked in. Both conserved end residues are trimmed from each CDR3.

V gene: TRBV19
CDR3 length: 13
J gene: TRBJ2-7
CDR3 protein: ASSIWVGEGNEQY

V gene: TRBV12-3/TRBV12-4
CDR3 length: 12
J gene: TRBJ1-5
CDR3 protein: ASTRGSIAQPQH

V gene: TRBV7-6
CDR3 length: 12
J gene: TRBJ2-3
CDR3 protein: ASSTDTSTDTQY

V gene: TRBV21-1
CDR3 length: 15
J gene: TRBJ2-2
CDR3 protein: ASSKEGPLINTGELF

V gene: TRBV7-9
CDR3 length: 14
J gene: TRBJ2-6
CDR3 protein: ASSPPVGPGANVLT

V gene: TRBV27
CDR3 length: 15
J gene: TRBJ1-5
CDR3 protein: ASSLSNAGEANQPQH

V gene: TRBV6-5
CDR3 length: 11
J gene: TRBJ2-7
CDR3 protein: ASTPGGTYEQY

V gene: TRBV6-2/TRBV6-3
CDR3 length: 12
J gene: TRBJ1-5
CDR3 protein: ASSYLRADQPQH

V gene: TRBV6-5
CDR3 length: 11
J gene: TRBJ2-7
CDR3 protein: ASSYNFGYEQY

V gene: TRBV2
CDR3 length: 11
J gene: TRBJ2-5
CDR3 protein: AILVTPGETQY

V gene: TRBV29-1
CDR3 length: 14
J gene: TRBJ2-5
CDR3 protein: SVEVRVGQGVQTQY

V gene: TRBV2
CDR3 length: 12
J gene: TRBJ2-2
CDR3 protein: ASSPGQGSGELF

V gene: TRBV3-1
CDR3 length: 15
J gene: TRBJ1-3
CDR3 protein: ASSQDHPASSGNTIY

V gene: TRBV7-8
CDR3 length: 16
J gene: TRBJ1-4
CDR3 protein: ASSPWMLPHEGNEKLF

V gene: TRBV7-9
CDR3 length: 11
J gene: TRBJ1-2
CDR3 protein: ASTNTGGNGYT

V gene: TRBV16
CDR3 length: 12
J gene: TRBJ2-2
CDR3 protein: ASSRQGNTGELF

V gene: TRBV6-2/TRBV6-3
CDR3 length: 13
J gene: TRBJ1-2
CDR3 protein: ASSYSLQDTYGYT

V gene: TRBV27
CDR3 length: 10
J gene: TRBJ2-7
CDR3 protein: AHSPFSYEQY

V gene: TRBV19
CDR3 length: 12
J gene: TRBJ2-1
CDR3 protein: ASSIQGYYNEQF

V gene: TRBV30
CDR3 length: 10
J gene: TRBJ2-7
CDR3 protein: AWRDRGPEQY

V gene: TRBV7-6
CDR3 length: 13
J gene: TRBJ2-5
CDR3 protein: ASSLSTRGQETQY

V gene: TRBV6-6
CDR3 length: 14
J gene: TRBJ2-1
CDR3 protein: ASSYSVASAEREQF

V gene: TRBV6-5
CDR3 length: 14
J gene: TRBJ2-5
CDR3 protein: ASSTRWKSEGETQY

V gene: TRBV9
CDR3 length: 13
J gene: TRBJ2-5
CDR3 protein: ASSDRTDPLETQY

V gene: TRBV5-4
CDR3 length: 11
J gene: TRBJ2-7
CDR3 protein: ASGAGTDDRQY

V gene: TRBV7-9
CDR3 length: 12
J gene: TRBJ2-7
CDR3 protein: ASSSWAETYEQY

V gene: TRBV6-1
CDR3 length: 14
J gene: TRBJ1-5
CDR3 protein: ASSEASTSYNQPQH

V gene: TRBV6-2/TRBV6-3
CDR3 length: 13
J gene: TRBJ1-1
CDR3 protein: ASSCKDRGYTEAF